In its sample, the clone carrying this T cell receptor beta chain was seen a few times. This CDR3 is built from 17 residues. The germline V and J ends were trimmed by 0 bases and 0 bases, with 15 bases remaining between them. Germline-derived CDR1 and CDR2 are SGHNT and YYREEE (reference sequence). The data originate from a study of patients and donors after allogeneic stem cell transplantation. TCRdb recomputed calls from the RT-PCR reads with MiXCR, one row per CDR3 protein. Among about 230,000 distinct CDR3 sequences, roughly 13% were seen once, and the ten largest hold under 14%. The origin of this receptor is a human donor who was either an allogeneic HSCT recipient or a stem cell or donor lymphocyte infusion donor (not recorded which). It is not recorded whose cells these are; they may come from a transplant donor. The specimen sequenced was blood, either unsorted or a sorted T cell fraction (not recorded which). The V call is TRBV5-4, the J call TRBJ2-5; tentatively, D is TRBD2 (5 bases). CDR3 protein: CASSLVLLGRDQETQYF. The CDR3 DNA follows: TGTGCCAGCAGCTTGGTGCTACTAGGACGGGACCAAGAGACCCAGTACTTC. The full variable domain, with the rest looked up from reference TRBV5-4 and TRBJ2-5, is ETGVTQSPTHLIKTRGQQVTLRCSSQSGHNTVSWYQQALGQGPQFIFQYYREEENGRGNFPPRFSGLQFPNYSSELNVNALELDDSALYLCASSLVLLGRDQETQYFGPGTRLLVL.